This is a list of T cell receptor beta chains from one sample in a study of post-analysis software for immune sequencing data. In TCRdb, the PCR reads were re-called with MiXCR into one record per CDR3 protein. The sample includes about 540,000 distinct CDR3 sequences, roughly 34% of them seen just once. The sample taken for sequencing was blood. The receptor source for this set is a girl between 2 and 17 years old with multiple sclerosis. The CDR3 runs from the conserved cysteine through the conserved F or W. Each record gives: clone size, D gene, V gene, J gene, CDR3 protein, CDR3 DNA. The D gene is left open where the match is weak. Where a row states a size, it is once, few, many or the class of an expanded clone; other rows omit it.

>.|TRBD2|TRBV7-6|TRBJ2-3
CASSLVPWGGTTDTQYF
TGTGCCAGCAGCTTAGTGCCTTGGGGGGGAACCACAGATACGCAGTATTTT
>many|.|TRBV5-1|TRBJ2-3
CASSFGTDTQYF
TGTGCCAGCAGCTTTGGGACAGATACGCAGTATTTT
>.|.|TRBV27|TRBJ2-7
CASSPRLSSYEQYF
TGTGCCAGCAGTCCCCGGCTAAGCTCCTACGAGCAGTACTTC
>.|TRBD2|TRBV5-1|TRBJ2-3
CASSLAAPGAGGHADTQYF
TGCGCCAGCAGCTTGGCTGCCCCTGGAGCGGGGGGTCACGCAGATACGCAGTATTTT
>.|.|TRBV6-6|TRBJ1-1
CASNKQGDTEAFF
TGTGCCAGCAACAAACAGGGTGACACTGAAGCTTTCTTT
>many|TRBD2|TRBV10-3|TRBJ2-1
CAIRASGTYNEQFF
TGTGCCATCAGGGCTAGCGGGACCTACAATGAGCAGTTCTTC
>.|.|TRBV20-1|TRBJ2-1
CSAMVPAYNEQFF
TGCAGTGCTATGGTCCCAGCCTACAATGAGCAGTTCTTC
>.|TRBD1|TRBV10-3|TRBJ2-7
CAISHRDRGYEQYF
TGTGCCATCAGCCACCGGGACAGGGGGTACGAGCAGTACTTC
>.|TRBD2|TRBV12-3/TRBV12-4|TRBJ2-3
CACSLAGGSGTDTQYF
TGTGCCTGCAGTTTAGCGGGGGGCTCGGGCACAGATACGCAGTATTTT
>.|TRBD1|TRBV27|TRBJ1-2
CASSLSTGGGYGYTF
TGTGCCAGCAGTTTATCGACAGGGGGCGGCTATGGCTACACCTTC
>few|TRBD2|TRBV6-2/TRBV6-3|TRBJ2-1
CASSFPRGGYNEQFF
TGTGCCAGCAGTTTTCCTCGGGGGGGCTACAATGAGCAGTTCTTC
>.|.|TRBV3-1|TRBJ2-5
CASSQGSRGTQYF
TGTGCCAGCAGCCAAGGATCGAGGGGGACCCAGTACTTC
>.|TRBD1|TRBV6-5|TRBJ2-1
CASSYAIPGQGLSNEQFF
TGTGCCAGCAGTTACGCCATACCTGGACAGGGGCTCTCCAATGAGCAGTTCTTC
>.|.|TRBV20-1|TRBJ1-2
CSASVQGWGYTF
TGCAGTGCTAGCGTCCAGGGATGGGGCTACACCTTC
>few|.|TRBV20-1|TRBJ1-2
CSARDRRGPGGYTF
TGCAGTGCTAGAGACCGCCGGGGCCCGGGGGGCTACACCTTC
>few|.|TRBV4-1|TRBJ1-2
CASTGGIKNYGYTF
TGCGCCAGCACAGGTGGAATTAAGAACTATGGCTACACCTTC
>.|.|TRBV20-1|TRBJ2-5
CSASEFGGALETQYF
TGCAGTGCTAGTGAGTTCGGGGGCGCCCTGGAGACCCAGTACTTC
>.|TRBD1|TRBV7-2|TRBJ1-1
CASSSRQGMYTEAFF
TGTGCCAGCAGCTCTAGACAGGGGATGTACACTGAAGCTTTCTTT
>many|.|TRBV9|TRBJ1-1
CASSPTVEAFF
TGTGCCAGCAGCCCCACGGTTGAAGCTTTCTTT
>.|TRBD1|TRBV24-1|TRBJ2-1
CATSNLGTGVHNEQFF
TGTGCCACCAGCAACCTCGGGACAGGGGTACACAATGAGCAGTTCTTC
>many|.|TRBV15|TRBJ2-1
CATSRVGGLDDEQFF
TGTGCCACCAGCAGAGTCGGGGGGCTAGATGATGAGCAGTTCTTC
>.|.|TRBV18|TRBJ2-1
CASFTALDSYNEQFF
TGTGCCAGCTTTACTGCGCTGGACTCCTACAATGAGCAGTTCTTC
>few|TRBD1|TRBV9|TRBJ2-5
CASSARTGQGAGETQYF
TGTGCCAGCAGCGCGAGGACGGGACAGGGGGCCGGAGAGACCCAGTACTTC
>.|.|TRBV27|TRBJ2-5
CASSSFFLEGTQYF
TGTGCCAGCAGCAGTTTCTTTTTAGAGGGGACCCAGTACTTC
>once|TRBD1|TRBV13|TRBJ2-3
CASTTLGQGVPDTQYF
TGTGCCAGCACCACACTCGGACAGGGAGTCCCAGATACGCAGTATTTT
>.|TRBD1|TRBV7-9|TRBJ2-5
CASRPDRVQETQYF
TGTGCCAGCAGACCCGACAGGGTCCAAGAGACCCAGTACTTC
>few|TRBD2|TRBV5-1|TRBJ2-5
CASSSGGLAGTQETQYF
TGCGCCAGCAGCTCCGGTGGACTAGCGGGGACCCAAGAGACCCAGTACTTC
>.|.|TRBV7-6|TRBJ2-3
CASSLVSWAGTTDTQYF
TGTGCCAGCAGCTTAGTGTCTTGGGCGGGAACCACAGATACGCAGTATTTT
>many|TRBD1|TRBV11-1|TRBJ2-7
CASSPRDRGIYEQYF
TGTGCCAGCAGCCCCCGGGACAGGGGTATCTACGAGCAGTACTTC
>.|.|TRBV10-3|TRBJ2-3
CAISETTRKDTQYF
TGTGCCATCAGTGAGACGACTAGAAAGGATACGCAGTATTTT
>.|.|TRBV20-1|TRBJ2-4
CSARVPGPKWLGNIQYF
TGCAGTGCTAGAGTTCCGGGCCCAAAGTGGCTGGGAAACATTCAGTACTTC
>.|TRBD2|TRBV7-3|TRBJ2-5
CASSLGRGGQETQYF
TGTGCCAGCAGCTTAGGTCGGGGGGGGCAAGAGACCCAGTACTTC
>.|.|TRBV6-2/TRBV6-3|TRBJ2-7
CASRPPSDGNNEQYF
TGTGCCAGCAGACCCCCCTCGGACGGGAACAATGAGCAGTACTTC
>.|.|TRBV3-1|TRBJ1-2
CASRQVSGGYTF
TGTGCCAGCAGACAGGTATCAGGCGGCTACACCTTC
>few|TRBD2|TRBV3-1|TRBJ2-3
CASSPGTSGIPIPDTQYF
TGTGCCAGCAGCCCCGGGACTAGCGGGATCCCCATCCCAGATACGCAGTATTTT
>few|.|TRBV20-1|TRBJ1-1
CSAIGPGKGGTEAFF
TGCAGTGCTATAGGTCCAGGGAAGGGCGGAACTGAAGCTTTCTTT
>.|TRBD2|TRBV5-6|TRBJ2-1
CASSLAKRGGGHKLSINNEQFF
TGTGCCAGCAGCTTGGCCAAGCGGGGCGGGGGGCATAAGTTATCGATTAACAATGAGCAGTTCTTC
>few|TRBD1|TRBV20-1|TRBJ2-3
CSARRQGADTQYF
TGCAGTGCTAGACGGCAGGGGGCAGATACGCAGTATTTT
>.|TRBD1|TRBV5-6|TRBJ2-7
CASSFAGQGEYEQYF
TGTGCCAGCAGCTTCGCGGGACAGGGCGAGTACGAGCAGTACTTC
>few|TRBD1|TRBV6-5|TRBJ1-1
CASTRRGQPNGEAFF
TGTGCCAGCACCCGGAGGGGACAGCCGAACGGTGAAGCTTTCTTT
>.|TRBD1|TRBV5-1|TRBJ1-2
CASSVDREDYGYTF
TGCGCCAGCAGCGTGGACAGGGAAGACTATGGCTACACCTTC
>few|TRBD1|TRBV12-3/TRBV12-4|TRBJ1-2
CASNTGGYGYTF
TGTGCCAGCAACACAGGGGGCTATGGCTACACCTTC
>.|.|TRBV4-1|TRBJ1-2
CASSQGDSGYGYTF
TGCGCCAGCAGCCAAGGGGACTCAGGCTATGGCTACACCTTC
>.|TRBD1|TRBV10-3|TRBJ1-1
CAIAGTGDTEAFF
TGTGCCATCGCGGGGACAGGGGACACTGAAGCTTTCTTT
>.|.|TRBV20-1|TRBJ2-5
CSARHGTLNEQYF
TGCAGTGCTAGACATGGAACTCTCAATGAGCAGTACTTC
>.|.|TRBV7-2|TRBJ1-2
CASSLALQRLYGYTF
TGTGCCAGCAGCTTAGCCCTACAGCGACTCTATGGCTACACCTTC
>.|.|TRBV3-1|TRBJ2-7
CASSQSTHLSYEQYF
TGTGCCAGCAGCCAATCGACCCACCTATCCTACGAGCAGTACTTC
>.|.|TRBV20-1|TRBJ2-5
CSATRGGESYSNQPQYF
TGCAGTGCTACCAGGGGAGGGGAATCTTATAGCAATCAGCCCCAGTACTTC
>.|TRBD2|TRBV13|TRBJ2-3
CACSLRLAGASSTDTQYF
TGTGCCTGCAGCTTAAGACTAGCGGGGGCCTCTAGCACAGATACGCAGTATTTT
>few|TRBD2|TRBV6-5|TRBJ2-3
CASSLGGGAEDTQYF
TGTGCCAGCAGTTTGGGCGGGGGGGCCGAGGATACGCAGTATTTT
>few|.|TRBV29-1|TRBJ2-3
CSVEGPYGDTQYF
TGCAGCGTTGAAGGACCGTACGGGGATACGCAGTATTTT
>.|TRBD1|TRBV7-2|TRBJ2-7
CASSRQGGNEQYF
TGTGCCAGCAGCCGACAGGGGGGTAACGAGCAGTACTTC
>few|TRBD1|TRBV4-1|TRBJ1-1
CASSQDRVQAFF
TGCGCCAGCAGCCAGGACAGGGTACAAGCTTTCTTT
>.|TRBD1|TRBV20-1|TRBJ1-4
CSAGKSTGGTNEKLFF
TGCAGTGCCGGGAAATCGACAGGGGGAACTAATGAAAAACTGTTTTTT
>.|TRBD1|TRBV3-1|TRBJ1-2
CASSPTTGGDYGYTF
TGTGCCAGCAGCCCGACGACAGGGGGTGATTATGGCTACACCTTC
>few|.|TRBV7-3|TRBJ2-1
CASSFTGPDNEQFF
TGTGCCAGCAGCTTCACCGGGCCAGACAATGAGCAGTTCTTC
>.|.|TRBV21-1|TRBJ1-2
CASSKGSNYGYTF
TGTGCCAGCAGCAAAGGGAGTAACTATGGCTACACCTTC